The clone carrying this T cell receptor beta chain was counted a few times. Its antigen is currently unknown. The sample originates from a study of T cell repertoires in cytomegalovirus infection. Study overall: Indicated by public TCR beta signatures were CMV infection and matching HLA type. Study conclusions and caveats: Summed frequency of public TCR beta families distinguished CMV carriers with the relevant HLA.

Germline V gives CDR1 SGHVS, CDR2 FNYEAQ. The V segment lost 1 base and the J segment 0 bases; nucleotides outside the gene matches: 4. CDR3 length equals 18 residues. TCRdb reanalysed the reads using MiXCR and keeps one entry per CDR3 protein. Of about 530,000 distinct CDR3 sequences listed, about 26% are singletons. This chain joins TRBV7-6 and TRBJ2-2; the match to TRBD2 covers 11 bases. The sample comprised PBMCs. This receptor was taken from a human donor in good health (CMV status not recorded). Some clones in this sample may be carry-over from other donors' samples. CDR3 nucleotides: TGTGCCAGCAGCTTAGTTCAGACTAGCGGGGCGAACACCGGGGAGCTGTTTTTT. Encoded protein: CASSLVQTSGANTGELFF.